This record looks at one T cell receptor beta chain sequence and its context. This sample is drawn from a study of patients and donors after allogeneic stem cell transplantation. Germline V CDR1 and CDR2: SNHLY, FYNNEI. The CDR3 is 17 amino acids. V was pared by 5 bases and J by 4 bases, with 11 bases of the junction left unmatched. TCRdb processed the RT-PCR reads anew with MiXCR; each CDR3 protein has one entry. The profile shows 200,000 to 250,000 distinct CDR3 sequences, approximately 14% of them singletons. The chain carries TRBV2 and TRBJ2-7; 13 bases are shared with TRBD2. Sequencing was carried out using blood, either unsorted or a sorted T cell fraction (not recorded which). The receptor comes from a human donor who was either an allogeneic HSCT recipient or a stem cell or donor lymphocyte infusion donor (not recorded which). It is not recorded whose cells these are; they may come from a transplant donor. As DNA, the CDR3 is TGTGCCAGCAGTCCCGAGACTAGCGGGGGGCCCAGATACGAGCAGTACTTC. Protein sequence: CASSPETSGGPRYEQYF.